These 27 T cell receptor beta chains came from one sample sequenced in a study of T-cell reconstitution after alpha-beta-depleted transplantation in children. Molecular barcoding with unique molecular identifiers was used for the TCRbeta library. Each CDR3 protein is one row after TCRdb ran MiXCR on the PCR reads. The data contain some 390,000 distinct CDR3 sequences, 20% of them seen just once; the ten biggest clones take up around 4%. This specimen consisted of PBMCs from the stem cell graft donor, obtained from the stem cell graft. Every receptor here comes from a human donor who donated a stem cell graft to a child with acute myeloid leukemia.

This clonotype has more than one count but fewer than ten. The chain couples TRBV6-2 or TRBV6-3 to TRBJ2-7, with unresolved D. This CDR3 spans 13 amino acids. V was cut by 8 bases and J by 4 bases, with 15 bases left in between. Germline V lookup: CDR1 MNHEY, CDR2 SVGEGT. The chain's CDR3 is CASQRQDGYEQYF. CDR3 DNA sequence: TGTGCCAGCCAGAGGCAGGACGGGTACGAGCAGTACTTC.

This chain connects TRBV7-6 to TRBJ2-5; D tentatively reads TRBD1 or TRBD2 (6 bases each). The CDR3 covers 13 residues. Trimming took off 7 bases at V and 5 bases at J, with 14 bases between the two ends. Germline CDR1 reads SGHVS; CDR2 reads FNYEAQ. CDR3 sequence reads: CASTIGGDETQYF. Written as DNA, the CDR3 is TGTGCCAGCACCATCGGGGGCGATGAGACCCAGTACTTC.

V gene TRBV30 combines with J gene TRBJ1-2; D might be TRBD1 (6 bases). This CDR3 has 13 residues. In germline, CDR1 is GTSNPN, CDR2 SVGIG (reference sequence). The V gene lost 1 base and the J gene lost 3 bases, with 9 bases spanning the gap. The DNA for the CDR3 is TGTGCCTGGAGTGGGGGGGCCGACTATGGCTACACCTTC. Translating it yields CAWSGGADYGYTF.

This clonotype has more than one count but fewer than ten. This chain links TRBV15 with TRBJ2-1; D not certain. With 0 bases removed from V and 7 bases from J, the gap between germline ends came to 4 bases. CDR1 is LNHNV and CDR2 is YYDKDF in the germline V gene (reference sequence). This CDR3 spans 12 amino acids. The CDR3 reads CATSREVNEQFF. The CDR3 nucleotides are TGTGCCACCAGCAGAGAGGTTAATGAGCAGTTCTTC.

This clonotype showed up many times. The chain links TRBV7-9 to TRBJ2-1, with D unclear. The CDR3 is 13 amino acids. V lost 2 bases to trimming and J lost 7 bases, with 9 bases between them. Per the germline V gene, CDR1 is SEHNR and CDR2 is FQNEAQ (reference sequence). As DNA, the CDR3 is TGTGCCAGCAGCTTACAGCGTCTGAATGAGCAGTTCTTC. Its protein is CASSLQRLNEQFF.

The rearrangement links TRBV12-5 to TRBJ2-1; 11 bases agree with TRBD2. The ends lost 6 bases at V and 8 bases at J; junction bases unmatched: 18. CDR3 length equals 18 residues. Germline CDR1 is LGHNT and CDR2 is FRNRAP. The CDR3 DNA reads TGTGCTAGTGGATCTTCCGGGACTAGCGGCCGTTACGTAGATGAGCAGTTCTTC. Residues: CASGSSGTSGRYVDEQFF.

J is TRBJ2-2 and V is TRBV12-3 or TRBV12-4, with no clear D. The length of the CDR3 is 15 residues. V was trimmed by 3 bases and J by 2 bases, leaving 10 bases between them. CDR3 bases: TGTGCCAGCAGTTTCTGGCAGCAAAACACCGGGGAGCTGTTTTTT. This sequence encodes CASSFWQQNTGELFF.

This rearrangement joins TRBV5-1 to TRBJ2-7; 7 bases map to TRBD2. Germline V gene sequence: CDR1 SGHRS, CDR2 YFSETQ. This CDR3 spans 12 amino acids. Germline trimming cut 3 bases from V and 5 bases from J; bases unmatched to any gene: 2. CDR3 in amino acids: CASSSGRDEQYF. CDR3 in DNA: TGCGCCAGCAGCTCGGGGAGGGACGAGCAGTACTTC.

This clonotype was observed a handful of times. The chain joins TRBV4-1 to TRBJ1-1; 9 nucleotides line up with TRBD1. V shed 7 bases and J 5 bases; nucleotides not matched to a gene: 11. The CDR3 is made up of 15 amino acids. Germline lookup yields CDR1 MGHRA and CDR2 YSYEKL. The chain's CDR3 is CASKRTDRGSTEAFF. CDR3 coding DNA: TGCGCCAGCAAGAGAACGGACAGGGGATCTACTGAAGCTTTCTTT.

The sample holds a few counts of this clonotype. V gene TRBV5-1 combines with J gene TRBJ2-1; D is uncertain. Germline loops: CDR1 SGHRS, CDR2 YFSETQ. Between the trimmed V and J ends, which lost 0 bases and 4 bases, there was a span of 8 bases. The length of the CDR3 is 14 residues. The CDR3 DNA reads as TGCGCCAGCAGCTTGGCGGACCGATACAATGAGCAGTTCTTC. It is translated as CASSLADRYNEQFF.

This chain joins TRBV6-5 and TRBJ1-1; TRBD1 is a possible D gene (5 bases). There are 15 residues in the CDR3. V lost 2 bases and J lost 2, with 12 bases in between. The V gene's germline CDR1 is MNHEY and CDR2 SVGAGI. CDR3 DNA sequence: TGTGCCAGCAGTTACGGAAAGCGGACAAACACTGAAGCTTTCTTT. Translating gives CASSYGKRTNTEAFF.

This clonotype occurred a few times. The J gene is TRBJ1-4, the V gene TRBV3-1, with 8 bases aligning to TRBD1. V gave up 2 bases and J gave up 10 bases; unmatched junction bases: 6. The CDR3 consists of 14 residues. Germline assignment: CDR1 LGHDT and CDR2 YNNKEL (reference sequence). Written as DNA, the CDR3 is TGTGCCAGCAGCCAACAGGGGGCCGATGGAAAACTGTTTTTT. It specifies CASSQQGADGKLFF.

This clonotype has just a few counts. The chain employs TRBV25-1 and TRBJ1-1; D call uncertain. The CDR3 runs to 13 residues. Trimming took off 5 bases at V and 4 bases at J, with 11 bases between the two ends. Germline values: CDR1 MGHDK, CDR2 SYGVNS. DNA for the CDR3: TGTGCCAGCAGTCAACGGGTGGGCACTGAAGCTTTCTTT. It codes for CASSQRVGTEAFF.

The chain is built from TRBV24-1 and TRBJ2-1, with D tentatively TRBD2 (5 bases). Germline assignment: CDR1 KGHDR and CDR2 SFDVKD. The length of the CDR3 is 15 residues. Deletions cut 11 bases from V and 0 bases from J, with 16 bases between. This chain's CDR3 is CAIGIGLFSYNEQFF. The CDR3 bases are TGTGCCATCGGAATTGGACTGTTCTCCTACAATGAGCAGTTCTTC.

This clonotype occurred a few times. V and J are TRBV9 and TRBJ2-2; D call uncertain. Trimming shortened V by 0 bases and J by 7 bases, and 1 base separated the two germline ends. This CDR3 has 11 residues. Per the germline V gene, CDR1 is SGDLS and CDR2 is YYNGEE. CDR3 DNA sequence: TGTGCCAGCAGCGTAGACGGGGAGCTGTTTTTT. This translates into CASSVDGELFF.

A few counts support this clonotype. The J gene is TRBJ2-1, the V gene TRBV20-1; D might be TRBD2 (6 bases). The ends were cut back, 0 bases at V and 6 bases at J, with 15 bases in the middle. Germline values: CDR1 DFQATT, CDR2 SNEGSKA (reference sequence). This CDR3 comprises 15 residues. The CDR3: CSARDPGTGSNEQFF. The CDR3 coding sequence is TGCAGTGCTAGAGACCCCGGGACTGGTAGCAATGAGCAGTTCTTC.

This chain links TRBV6-5 with TRBJ2-3, with 7 bases that match TRBD2. The trim removed 2 bases at V and 1 base at J, leaving 6 bases unmatched. In germline, CDR1 is MNHEY, CDR2 SVGAGI. This CDR3 spans 16 amino acids. The CDR3 region has the DNA TGTGCCAGCAGTTACCCCGCTAGCGGAGGCACAGATACGCAGTATTTT. This gives the protein CASSYPASGGTDTQYF.

This clonotype occurred a few times. The chain is built from TRBV12-3 or TRBV12-4 and TRBJ2-3, with a possible D match to TRBD2 (6 bases). The CDR3 covers 15 residues. Trimming pared 7 bases from V and 3 bases from J, leaving 17 bases between. CDR3 nucleotide sequence: TGTGCCAGCAACATTAAGGAGGGTGGGACAGATACGCAGTATTTT. This codes for CASNIKEGGTDTQYF.

The chain carries TRBV29-1 and TRBJ1-2; D is undetermined. The V gene lost 4 bases and the J gene lost 1 base, with 10 bases spanning the gap. The CDR3 length is 13 residues. Germline CDR1 reads SQVTM; CDR2 reads ANQGSEA. The CDR3 nucleotides are TGCAGCGTTGTACGGGGAAGTAACTATGGCTACACCTTC. It is translated as CSVVRGSNYGYTF.

The chain couples TRBV6-5 to TRBJ1-1; D remains ambiguous. Germline V gene lookup returns CDR1 MNHEY and CDR2 SVGAGI. This CDR3 spans 14 amino acids. With 4 bases removed from V and 2 bases from J, the gap between germline ends came to 11 bases. CDR3 protein: CASSWSGRNTEAFF. The CDR3 DNA is TGTGCCAGCAGTTGGAGTGGGAGAAACACTGAAGCTTTCTTT.

This clonotype has at least ten counts. This chain connects TRBV28 to TRBJ2-7, with D unclear. Looked up from germline, CDR1 is MDHEN and CDR2 is SYDVKM. The CDR3 totals 14 residues. The ends were cut back, 5 bases at V and 5 bases at J, with 16 bases in the middle. Written as DNA, the CDR3 is TGTGCCAGCAGTCAATCGCCCCCTCTCCACGAGCAGTACTTC. Protein product: CASSQSPPLHEQYF. The complete variable domain, with remaining parts taken from reference TRBV28 and TRBJ2-7, reads DVKVTQSSRYLVKRTGEKVFLECVQDMDHENMFWYRQDPGLGLRLIYFSYDVKMKEKGDIPEGYSVSREKKERFSLILESASTNQTSMYLCASSQSPPLHEQYFGPGTRLTVT.

The chain carries TRBV24-1 and TRBJ2-2; the D is unclear. This CDR3 has 17 residues. Germline V CDR1 and CDR2: KGHDR, SFDVKD. Trimming cost V 2 bases and J 2 bases, with 14 bases left between them. CDR3 sequence (DNA): TGTGCCACCAGTGATTCAGGTTACCGGAGAAACACCGGGGAGCTGTTTTTT. Translated, it gives CATSDSGYRRNTGELFF.

In this sample, this clonotype turned up a few times. This sequence joins TRBV12-3 or TRBV12-4 and TRBJ2-1; 7 positions match TRBD2. The CDR3 has 15 amino acids. Losses at the gene ends were 5 bases for V and 4 bases for J; bases not matched to a gene: 8. CDR3 bases: TGTGCCAGCAGTGCAGCGGGAAAGAGTTACAATGAGCAGTTCTTC. This translates into CASSAAGKSYNEQFF.

V is TRBV7-8 and J is TRBJ2-3, with TRBD2 as a possible D gene (5 bases). The germline gives CDR1 SGHVS, CDR2 FQNEAQ. The CDR3 consists of 14 residues. The V end lost 5 bases, the J end lost 3 bases, and 12 bases lay between the germline ends. CDR3 loop: CASSPRRLTDTQYF. In nucleotides, the CDR3 is TGTGCCAGCAGCCCCCGGAGGTTAACAGATACGCAGTATTTT.

V gene TRBV2 combines with J gene TRBJ1-4; maybe TRBD1 (6 bases). This CDR3 is built from 15 residues. Trimming left V 3 bases short and J 2 bases short, with 10 bases between. Per germline, CDR1 SNHLY and CDR2 FYNNEI. The CDR3 nucleotides are TGTGCCAGCAGTGAGGAGCAGGGGACTAATGAAAAACTGTTTTTT. Translating gives CASSEEQGTNEKLFF.

This clonotype was counted a single time. This sequence joins TRBV2 and TRBJ2-7, with a weak D call TRBD1 (6 bases). CDR1 and CDR2 (germline): SNHLY, FYNNEI. This CDR3 region has 12 residues. V lost 7 bases and J 3 bases, leaving 10 bases between the germline ends. The CDR3 spells CASILQGYEQYF. CDR3 DNA sequence: TGTGCCAGCATCTTACAGGGCTACGAGCAGTACTTC.

This clonotype was seen more than once but under ten times. This chain links TRBV25-1 with TRBJ2-1; D uncertain. From germline, CDR1 is MGHDK and CDR2 SYGVNS. The CDR3 covers 12 residues. The V gene lost 7 bases and the J gene lost 7 bases, with 11 bases spanning the gap. For the CDR3, the DNA is TGTGCCAGCAATCTAGGAGCAAATGAGCAGTTCTTC. Translation: CASNLGANEQFF.